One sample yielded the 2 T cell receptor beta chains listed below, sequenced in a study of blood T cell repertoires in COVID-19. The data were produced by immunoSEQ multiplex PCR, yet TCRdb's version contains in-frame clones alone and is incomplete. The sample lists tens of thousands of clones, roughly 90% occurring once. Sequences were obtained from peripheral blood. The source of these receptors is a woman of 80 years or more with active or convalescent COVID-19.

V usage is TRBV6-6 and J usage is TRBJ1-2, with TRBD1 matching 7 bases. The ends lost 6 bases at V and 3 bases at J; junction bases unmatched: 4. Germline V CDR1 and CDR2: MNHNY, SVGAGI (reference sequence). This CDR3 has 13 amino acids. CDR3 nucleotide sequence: TGTGCCAGCAGGCCCGGGACAGACTATGGCTACACCTTC. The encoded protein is CASRPGTDYGYTF.

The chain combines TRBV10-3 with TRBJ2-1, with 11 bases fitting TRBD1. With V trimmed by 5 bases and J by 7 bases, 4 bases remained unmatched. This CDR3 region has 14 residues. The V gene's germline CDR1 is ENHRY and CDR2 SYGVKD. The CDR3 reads CAISTGTGGNEQFF. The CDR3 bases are TGTGCCATCAGTACCGGGACAGGGGGGAATGAGCAGTTCTTC.